This TCR beta chain appears in the sequencing data of a study of blood T cells in healthy people across ages. Findings of the study overall: Diversity figures derived from one million T cells were judged to underestimate the true value.

The germline V gene has CDR1 SQVTM and CDR2 ANQGSEA. The CDR3 runs 14 residues. V lost 6 bases, J lost 0 bases, and 14 bases lay in between. As concerns this clonotype: The target antigen is unknown.

It was with a sample-barcoded 5' primer and a J-beta primer mix that a second PCR of about 6 to 12 cycles was run. TCRdb analysed the 5' RACE reads with MiXCR anew, one entry per CDR3 protein. The sample comprises around 990,000 distinct CDR3 sequences, approximately 38% of which are singletons, and around 13% rests with the top ten. J is TRBJ1-1 and V is TRBV29-1; a possible D gene is TRBD1 (6 bases). Sequences were obtained from blood. This TCR was recovered from a man aged 18 to 30 in good health. The CDR3 loop reads CSVGRDTLNTEAFF. The CDR3, as DNA: TGCAGCGTCGGGAGGGACACCCTGAACACTGAAGCTTTCTTT. Filled out from reference TRBV29-1 and TRBJ1-1, the complete variable domain reads SAVISQKPSRDICQRGTSLTIQCQVDSQVTMMFWYRQQPGQSLTLIATANQGSEATYESGFVIDKFPISRPNLTFSTLTVSNMSPEDSSIYLCSVGRDTLNTEAFFGQGTRLTVV.